One sample yielded the 4 T cell receptor beta chains listed below, sequenced in a study of T cell responses to AZD1222 COVID-19 vaccine. Profiling relied on immunoSEQ multiplex PCR, and the TCRdb table lists in-frame clones only, not all of them. The sample records about 110,000 clones, about 94% being singletons. Sequencing was performed on peripheral blood, taken 28 days after the second AZD1222 dose. Receptors originate from an adult who received the AZD1222 COVID-19 vaccine.

Remarks on this clone: A read error may produce the germline difference seen at one junction end. The J gene is TRBJ1-1, the V gene TRBV30, with 7 bases fitting TRBD1. Germline loops: CDR1 GTSNPN, CDR2 SVGIG (reference sequence). The CDR3 covers 12 residues. CDR3 amino acids: CAWSVLGTGALF. In nucleotides, the CDR3 is TGTGCCTGGAGTGTATTGGGAACAGGGGCCCTCTTT.

The V gene is TRBV3-1 (or the pseudogene TRBV3-2), the J gene TRBJ1-4, with TRBD1 identical over 7 bases. The length of the CDR3 is 13 residues. Germline-derived CDR1 and CDR2 are LGHDT and YNNKEL (reference sequence). V dropped 3 bases and J dropped 5; count of bases not matched to a gene: 0. The CDR3 DNA reads as TGTGCCAGCAGCCAGGGACAGAATGAAAAACTGTTTTTT. Amino acid sequence: CASSQGQNEKLFF.

The chain couples TRBV7-6 to TRBJ2-5; possible D gene TRBD2, 5 bases. CDR3 size: 13 residues. Trimming left V 5 bases short and J 5 bases short, with 12 bases between. Germline V CDR1 and CDR2: SGHVS, FNYEAQ. DNA for the CDR3: TGTGCCAGCAGCCCTCCTCCGGGGGAGACCCAGTACTTC. Its protein product is CASSPPPGETQYF. Full variable domain (missing parts from reference TRBV7-6 and TRBJ2-5): GAGVSQSPRYKVTKRGQDVALRCDPISGHVSLYWYRQALGQGPEFLTYFNYEAQQDKSGLPNDRFSAERPEGSISTLTIQRTEQRDSAMYRCASSPPPGETQYFGPGTRLLVL.

This clone showed up just once. V is TRBV18 and J is TRBJ2-7; D tentatively fits TRBD1 or TRBD2 (6 bases each). The V gene lost 4 bases and the J gene lost 3 bases, with 13 bases spanning the gap. The V gene's germline CDR1 is KGHSH and CDR2 LQKENI. This CDR3 is built from 14 residues. The CDR3 is CASSRNKGGYEQYF. The CDR3, as DNA: TGTGCCAGCTCACGAAATAAGGGGGGCTACGAGCAGTACTTC.